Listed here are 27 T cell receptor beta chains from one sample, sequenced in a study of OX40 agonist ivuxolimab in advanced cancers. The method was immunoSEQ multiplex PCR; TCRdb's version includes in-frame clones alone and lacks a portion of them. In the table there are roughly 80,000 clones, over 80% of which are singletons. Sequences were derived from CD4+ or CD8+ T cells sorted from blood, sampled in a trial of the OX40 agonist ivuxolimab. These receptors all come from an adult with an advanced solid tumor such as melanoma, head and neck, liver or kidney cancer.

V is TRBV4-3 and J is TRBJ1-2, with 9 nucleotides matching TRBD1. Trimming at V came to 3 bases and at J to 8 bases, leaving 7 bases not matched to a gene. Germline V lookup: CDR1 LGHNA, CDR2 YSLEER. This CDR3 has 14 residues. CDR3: CASSHPQGAHGYTF. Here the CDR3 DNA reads TGCGCCAGCAGCCACCCACAGGGGGCGCACGGCTACACCTTC.

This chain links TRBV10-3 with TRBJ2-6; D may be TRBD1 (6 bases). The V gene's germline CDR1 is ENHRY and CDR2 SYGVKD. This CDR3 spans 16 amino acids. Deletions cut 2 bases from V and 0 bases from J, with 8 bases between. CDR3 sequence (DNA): TGTGCCATCAGTGAGAGGGGGAACTCTGGGGCCAACGTCCTGACTTTC. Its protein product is CAISERGNSGANVLTF.

CDR3 nucleotides: TGTGCCAGCAGCTTGGCGAGTAACAGGGGGGTTGGCACTGAAGCTTTCTTT. It codes for CASSLASNRGVGTEAFF. V and J are TRBV5-6 and TRBJ1-1, with TRBD1 identical over 8 bases. The CDR3 runs to 17 residues. From germline, CDR1 is SGHDT and CDR2 YYEEEE. V lost 0 bases to trimming and J lost 4 bases; unmatched junction nucleotides: 11.

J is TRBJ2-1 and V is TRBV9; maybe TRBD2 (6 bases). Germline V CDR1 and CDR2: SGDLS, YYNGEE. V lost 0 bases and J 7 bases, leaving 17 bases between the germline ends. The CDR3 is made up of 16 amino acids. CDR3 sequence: CASSVASSEGLNEQFF. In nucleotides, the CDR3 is TGTGCCAGCAGCGTAGCGTCTAGCGAGGGATTAAATGAGCAGTTCTTC.

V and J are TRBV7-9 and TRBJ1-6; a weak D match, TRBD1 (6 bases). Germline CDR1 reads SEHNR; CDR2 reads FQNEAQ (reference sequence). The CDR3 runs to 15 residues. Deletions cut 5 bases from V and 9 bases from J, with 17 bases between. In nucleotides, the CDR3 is TGTGCCAGCAGCCCGCCCCCAGGGGAAGGTTCACCCCTCCACTTT. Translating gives CASSPPPGEGSPLHF.

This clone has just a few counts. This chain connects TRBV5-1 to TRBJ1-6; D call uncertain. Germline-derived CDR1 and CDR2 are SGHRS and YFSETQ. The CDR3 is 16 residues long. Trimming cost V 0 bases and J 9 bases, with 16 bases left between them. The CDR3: CASSLDWVGDSSPLHF. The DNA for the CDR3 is TGCGCCAGCAGCTTGGATTGGGTTGGGGATTCTTCACCCCTCCACTTT.

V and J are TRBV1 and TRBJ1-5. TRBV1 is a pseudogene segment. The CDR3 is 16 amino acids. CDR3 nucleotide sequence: TGCACCAGCAGCCAAGATGTGGCGGCCGGGAGGCAGCCCCAGCATTTT. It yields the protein CTSSQDVAAGRQPQHF.

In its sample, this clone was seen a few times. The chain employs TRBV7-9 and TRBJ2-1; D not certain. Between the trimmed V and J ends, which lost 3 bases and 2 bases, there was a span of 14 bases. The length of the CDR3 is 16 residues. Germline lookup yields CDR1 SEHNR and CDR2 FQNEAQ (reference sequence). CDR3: CASSFGPSEPYNEQFF. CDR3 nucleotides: TGTGCCAGCAGCTTTGGGCCCTCGGAACCCTACAATGAGCAGTTCTTC.

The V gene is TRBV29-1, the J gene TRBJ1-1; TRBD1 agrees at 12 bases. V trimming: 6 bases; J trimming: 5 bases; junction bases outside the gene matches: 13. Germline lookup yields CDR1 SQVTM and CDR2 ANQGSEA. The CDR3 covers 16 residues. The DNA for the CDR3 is TGCAGCGTCGCCCCCCGGGGACAGGGGGCGAAAACTGAAGCTTTCTTT. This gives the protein CSVAPRGQGAKTEAFF.

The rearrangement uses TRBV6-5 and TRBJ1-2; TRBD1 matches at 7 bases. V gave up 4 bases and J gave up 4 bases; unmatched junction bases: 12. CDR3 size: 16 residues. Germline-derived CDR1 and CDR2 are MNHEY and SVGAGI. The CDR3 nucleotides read TGTGCCAGCAGTTCCCCCGGACAGGCAGGGGGCTATGGCTACACCTTC. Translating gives CASSSPGQAGGYGYTF.

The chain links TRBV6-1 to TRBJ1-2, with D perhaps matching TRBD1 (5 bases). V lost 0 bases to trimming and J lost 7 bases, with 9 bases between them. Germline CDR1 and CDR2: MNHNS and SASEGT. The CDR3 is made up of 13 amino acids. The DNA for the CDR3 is TGTGCCAGCAGTGAAGCCAGGGATGGTGGCTACACCTTC. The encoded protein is CASSEARDGGYTF.

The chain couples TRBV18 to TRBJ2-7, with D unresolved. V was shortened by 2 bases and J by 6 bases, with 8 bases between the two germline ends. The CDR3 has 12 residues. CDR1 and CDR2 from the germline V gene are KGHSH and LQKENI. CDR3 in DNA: TGTGCCAGCTCACCATCCAGGCCCGAGCAGTACTTC. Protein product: CASSPSRPEQYF.

The CDR3 region has the DNA TGTGCCAGCTCACCACCGGGCGGGGGGCCAGATACGCAGTATTTT. Amino acids: CASSPPGGGPDTQYF. The chain carries TRBV18 and TRBJ2-3, with 8 bases lining up with TRBD2. With V trimmed by 0 bases and J by 4 bases, 3 bases remained unmatched. The CDR3 is 15 residues long. CDR1 is KGHSH, CDR2 LQKENI, per germline.

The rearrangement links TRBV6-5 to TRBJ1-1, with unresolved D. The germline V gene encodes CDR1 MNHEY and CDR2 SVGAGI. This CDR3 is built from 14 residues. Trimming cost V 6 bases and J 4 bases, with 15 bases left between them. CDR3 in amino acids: CASSDQDVSTEAFF. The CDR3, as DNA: TGTGCCAGCAGCGATCAAGACGTCAGCACTGAAGCTTTCTTT.

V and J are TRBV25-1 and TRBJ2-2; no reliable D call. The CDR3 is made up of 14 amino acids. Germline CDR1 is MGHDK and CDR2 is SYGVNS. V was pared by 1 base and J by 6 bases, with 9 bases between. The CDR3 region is CASSESYRAGELFF. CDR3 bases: TGTGCCAGCAGTGAATCCTACCGGGCCGGGGAGCTGTTTTTT.

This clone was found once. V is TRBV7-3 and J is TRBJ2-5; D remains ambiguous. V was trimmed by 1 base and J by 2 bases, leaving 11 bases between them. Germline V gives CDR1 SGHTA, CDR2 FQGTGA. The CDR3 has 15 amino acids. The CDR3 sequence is CASSLRLASQETQYF. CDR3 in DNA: TGTGCCAGCAGCTTAAGATTGGCGAGTCAAGAGACCCAGTACTTC.

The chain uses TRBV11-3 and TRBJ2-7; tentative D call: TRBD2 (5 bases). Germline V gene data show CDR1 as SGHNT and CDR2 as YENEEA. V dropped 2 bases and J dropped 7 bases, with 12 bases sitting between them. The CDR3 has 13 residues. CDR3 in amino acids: CASSLMSGGEQYF. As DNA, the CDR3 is TGTGCCAGCAGCTTAATGTCAGGCGGGGAGCAGTACTTC. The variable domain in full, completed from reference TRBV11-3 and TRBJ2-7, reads EAGVVQSPRYKIIEKKQPVAFWCNPISGHNTLYWYLQNLGQGPELLIRYENEEAVDDSQLPKDRFSAERLKGVDSTLKIQPAELGDSAVYLCASSLMSGGEQYFGPGTRLTVT.

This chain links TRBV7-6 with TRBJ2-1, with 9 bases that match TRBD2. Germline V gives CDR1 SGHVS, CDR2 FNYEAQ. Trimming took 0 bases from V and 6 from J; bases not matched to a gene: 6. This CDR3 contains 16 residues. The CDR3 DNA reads TGTGCCAGCAGCTTAGCGTCTAGCGGGGTGGCCAATGAGCAGTTCTTC. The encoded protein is CASSLASSGVANEQFF.

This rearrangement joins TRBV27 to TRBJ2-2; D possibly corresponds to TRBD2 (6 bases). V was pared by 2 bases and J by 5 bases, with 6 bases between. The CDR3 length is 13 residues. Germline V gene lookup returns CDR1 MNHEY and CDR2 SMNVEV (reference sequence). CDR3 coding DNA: TGTGCCAGCAGTTTAGGGAGGACCGGGGAGCTGTTTTTT. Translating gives CASSLGRTGELFF.

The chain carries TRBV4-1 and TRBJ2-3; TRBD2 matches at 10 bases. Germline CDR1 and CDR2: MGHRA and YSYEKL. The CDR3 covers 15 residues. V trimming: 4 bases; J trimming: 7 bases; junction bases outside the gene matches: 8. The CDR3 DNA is TGCGCCAGCAGCCCGCAGCGGGGGGGCTTGTATACGCAGTATTTT. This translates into CASSPQRGGLYTQYF.

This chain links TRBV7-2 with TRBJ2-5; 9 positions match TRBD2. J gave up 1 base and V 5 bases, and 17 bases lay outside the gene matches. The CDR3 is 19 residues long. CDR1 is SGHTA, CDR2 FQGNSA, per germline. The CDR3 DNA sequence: TGTGCCAGCAGCCCCGTGCTAGCGGGGACCCACGACCCCCAAGAGACCCAGTACTTC. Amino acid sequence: CASSPVLAGTHDPQETQYF.

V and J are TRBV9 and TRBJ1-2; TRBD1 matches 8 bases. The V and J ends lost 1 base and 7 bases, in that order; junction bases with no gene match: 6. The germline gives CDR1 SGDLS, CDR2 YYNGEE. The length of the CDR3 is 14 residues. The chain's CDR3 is CASSVLPGGFGYTF. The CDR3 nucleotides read TGTGCCAGCAGCGTATTGCCAGGGGGCTTTGGCTACACCTTC.

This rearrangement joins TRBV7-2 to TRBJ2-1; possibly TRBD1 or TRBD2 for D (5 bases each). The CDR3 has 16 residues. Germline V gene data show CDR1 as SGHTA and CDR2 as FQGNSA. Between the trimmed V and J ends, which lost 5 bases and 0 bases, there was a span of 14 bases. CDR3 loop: CASSRGTASSYNEQFF. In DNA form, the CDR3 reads TGTGCCAGCAGCCGAGGGACGGCAAGCTCCTACAATGAGCAGTTCTTC.

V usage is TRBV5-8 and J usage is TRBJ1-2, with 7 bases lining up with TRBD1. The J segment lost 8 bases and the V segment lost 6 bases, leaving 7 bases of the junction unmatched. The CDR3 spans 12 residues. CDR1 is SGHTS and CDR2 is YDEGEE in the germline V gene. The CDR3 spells CASNTGALGYTF. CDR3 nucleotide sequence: TGTGCCAGCAATACAGGGGCTTTAGGCTACACCTTC. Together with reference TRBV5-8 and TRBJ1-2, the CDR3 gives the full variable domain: EAGVTQSPTHLIKTRGQQATLRCSPISGHTSVYWYQQALGLGLQFLLWYDEGEERNRGNFPPRFSGRQFPNYSSELNVNALELEDSALYLCASNTGALGYTFGSGTRLTVV.

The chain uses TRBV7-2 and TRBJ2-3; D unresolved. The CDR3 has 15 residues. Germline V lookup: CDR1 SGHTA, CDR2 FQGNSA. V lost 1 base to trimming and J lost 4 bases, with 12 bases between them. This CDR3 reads CASSLVVFLADTQYF. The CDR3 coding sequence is TGTGCCAGCAGCTTAGTGGTCTTCCTCGCAGATACGCAGTATTTT.

CDR3 bases: TGCGCCAGCAGCGAGGGACAGGCTCCCTCTGGAAACACCATATATTTT. It is translated as CASSEGQAPSGNTIYF. V and J are TRBV4-1 and TRBJ1-3; 8 nucleotides line up with TRBD1. CDR1 is MGHRA, CDR2 YSYEKL, per germline. J lost 0 bases, V lost 5 bases, and 6 bases had no gene match. The CDR3 extends over 16 amino acids.

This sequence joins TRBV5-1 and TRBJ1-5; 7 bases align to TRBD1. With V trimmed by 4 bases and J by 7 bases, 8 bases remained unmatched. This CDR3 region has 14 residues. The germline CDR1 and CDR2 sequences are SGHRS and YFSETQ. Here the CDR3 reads CASSLGQRDQPQHF. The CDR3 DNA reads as TGCGCCAGCAGCCTGGGACAGCGGGACCAGCCCCAGCATTTT.